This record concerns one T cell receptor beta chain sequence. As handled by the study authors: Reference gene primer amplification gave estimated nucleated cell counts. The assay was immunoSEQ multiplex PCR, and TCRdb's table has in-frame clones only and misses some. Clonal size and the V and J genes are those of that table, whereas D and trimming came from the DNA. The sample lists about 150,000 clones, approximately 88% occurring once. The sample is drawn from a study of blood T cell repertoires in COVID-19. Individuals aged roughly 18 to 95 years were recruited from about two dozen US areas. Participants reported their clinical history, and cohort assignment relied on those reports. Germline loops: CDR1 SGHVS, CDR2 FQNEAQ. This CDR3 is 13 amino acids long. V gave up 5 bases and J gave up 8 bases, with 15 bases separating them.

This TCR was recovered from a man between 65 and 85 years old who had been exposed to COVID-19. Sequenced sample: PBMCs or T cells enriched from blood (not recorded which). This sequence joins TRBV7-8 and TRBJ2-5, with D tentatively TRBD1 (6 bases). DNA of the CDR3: TGTGCCAGCAGCACCCAGGGGTTCCAAACCCAGTACTTC. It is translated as CASSTQGFQTQYF.